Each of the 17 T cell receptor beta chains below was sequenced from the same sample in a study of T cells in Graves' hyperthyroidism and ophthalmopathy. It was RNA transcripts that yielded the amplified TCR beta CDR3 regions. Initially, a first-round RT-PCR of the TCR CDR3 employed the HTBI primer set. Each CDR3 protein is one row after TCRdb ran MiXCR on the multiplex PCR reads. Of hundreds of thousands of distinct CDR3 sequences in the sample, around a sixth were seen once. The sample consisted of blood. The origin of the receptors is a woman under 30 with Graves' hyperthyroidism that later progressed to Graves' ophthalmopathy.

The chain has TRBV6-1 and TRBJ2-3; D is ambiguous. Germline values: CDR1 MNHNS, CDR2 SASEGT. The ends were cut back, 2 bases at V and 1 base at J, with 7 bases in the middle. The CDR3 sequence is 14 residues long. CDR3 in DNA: TGTGCCAGCAGTGAATCGTGGCGCACAGATACGCAGTATTTT. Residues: CASSESWRTDTQYF.

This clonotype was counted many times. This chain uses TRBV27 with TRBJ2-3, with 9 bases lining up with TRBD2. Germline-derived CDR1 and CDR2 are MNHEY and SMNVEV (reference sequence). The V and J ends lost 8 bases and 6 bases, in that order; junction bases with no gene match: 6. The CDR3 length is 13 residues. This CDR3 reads CASQGLASDTQYF. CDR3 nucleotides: TGTGCCAGCCAAGGACTAGCGTCTGATACGCAGTATTTT.

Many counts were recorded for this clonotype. CDR3 residues: CSATVQYQHF. CDR3 nucleotide sequence: TGCAGTGCTACAGTCCAGTACCAGCATTTT. V usage is TRBV20-1 and J usage is TRBJ1-5; D unclear. Germline V gives CDR1 DFQATT, CDR2 SNEGSKA (reference sequence). V lost 4 bases to trimming and J lost 12 bases, with 10 bases between them. The CDR3 length is 10 residues.

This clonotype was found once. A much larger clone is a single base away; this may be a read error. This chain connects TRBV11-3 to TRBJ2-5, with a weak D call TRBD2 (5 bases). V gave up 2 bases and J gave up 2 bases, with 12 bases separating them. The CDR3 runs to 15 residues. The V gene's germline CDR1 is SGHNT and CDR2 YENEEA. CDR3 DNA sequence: TGTGCCAGCAGCTTAAGGAGCGGCCCTCAAGAGACCCAGTACTTC. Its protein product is CASSLRSGPQETQYF. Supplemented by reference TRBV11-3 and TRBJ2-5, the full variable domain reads EAGVVQSPRYKIIEKKQPVAFWCNPISGHNTLYWYLQNLGQGPELLIRYENEEAVDDSQLPKDRFSAERLKGVDSTLKIQPAELGDSAVYLCASSLRSGPQETQYFGPGTRLLVL.

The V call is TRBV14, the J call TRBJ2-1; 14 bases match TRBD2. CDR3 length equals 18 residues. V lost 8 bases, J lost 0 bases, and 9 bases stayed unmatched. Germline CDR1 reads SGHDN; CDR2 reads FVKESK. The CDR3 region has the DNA TGTGCCAGCGGAATCGGGACTAGCGGGAGTTACTCCTACAATGAGCAGTTCTTC. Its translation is CASGIGTSGSYSYNEQFF.

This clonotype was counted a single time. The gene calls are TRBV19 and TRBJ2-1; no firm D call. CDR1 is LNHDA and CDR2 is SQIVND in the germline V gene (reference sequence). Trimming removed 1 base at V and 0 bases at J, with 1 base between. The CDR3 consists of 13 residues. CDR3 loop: CASSIGSYNEQFF. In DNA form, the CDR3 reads TGTGCCAGTAGTATAGGCTCCTACAATGAGCAGTTCTTC.

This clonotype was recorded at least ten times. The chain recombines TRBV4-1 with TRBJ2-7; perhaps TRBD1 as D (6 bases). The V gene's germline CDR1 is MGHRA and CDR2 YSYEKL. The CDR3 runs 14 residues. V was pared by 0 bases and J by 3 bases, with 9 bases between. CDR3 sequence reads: CASSQERGNYEQYF. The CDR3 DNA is TGCGCCAGCAGCCAAGAGAGGGGGAACTACGAGCAGTACTTC.

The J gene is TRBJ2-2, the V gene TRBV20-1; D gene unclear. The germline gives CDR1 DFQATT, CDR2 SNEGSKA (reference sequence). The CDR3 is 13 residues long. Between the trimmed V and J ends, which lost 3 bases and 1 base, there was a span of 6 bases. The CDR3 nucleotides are TGCAGTGCTAGTATTGTGAACACCGGGGAGCTGTTTTTT. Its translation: CSASIVNTGELFF.

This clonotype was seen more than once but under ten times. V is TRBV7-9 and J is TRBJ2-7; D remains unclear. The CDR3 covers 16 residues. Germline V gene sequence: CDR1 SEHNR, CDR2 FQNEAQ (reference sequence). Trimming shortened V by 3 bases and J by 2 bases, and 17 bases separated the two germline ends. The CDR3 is CASSFTPETEAYEQYF. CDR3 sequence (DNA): TGTGCCAGCAGCTTTACCCCCGAGACTGAAGCCTACGAGCAGTACTTC.

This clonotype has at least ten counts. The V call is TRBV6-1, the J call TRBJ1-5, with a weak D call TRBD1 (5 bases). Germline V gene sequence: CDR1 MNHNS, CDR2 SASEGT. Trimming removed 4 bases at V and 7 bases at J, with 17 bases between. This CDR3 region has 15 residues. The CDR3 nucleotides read TGTGCCAGCAGTGTGCGGGGGGGTTCGGGACAGCCCCAGCATTTT. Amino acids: CASSVRGGSGQPQHF.

CDR3 in DNA: TGTGCCAGCAGCTCAAGGGGCGCTGAGCAGTTCTTC. It encodes CASSSRGAEQFF. The J gene is TRBJ2-1, the V gene TRBV12-3 or TRBV12-4, with TRBD1 as a possible D gene (5 bases). CDR3 length equals 12 residues. Deletions cut 6 bases from V and 9 bases from J, with 12 bases between.

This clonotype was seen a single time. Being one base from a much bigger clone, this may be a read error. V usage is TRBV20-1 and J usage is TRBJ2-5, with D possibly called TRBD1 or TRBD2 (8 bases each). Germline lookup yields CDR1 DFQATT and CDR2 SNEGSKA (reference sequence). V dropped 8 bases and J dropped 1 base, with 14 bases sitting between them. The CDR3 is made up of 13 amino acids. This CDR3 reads CSRGGQVQETQYF. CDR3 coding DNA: TGCAGTCGGGGGGGACAGGTCCAAGAGACCCAGTACTTC.

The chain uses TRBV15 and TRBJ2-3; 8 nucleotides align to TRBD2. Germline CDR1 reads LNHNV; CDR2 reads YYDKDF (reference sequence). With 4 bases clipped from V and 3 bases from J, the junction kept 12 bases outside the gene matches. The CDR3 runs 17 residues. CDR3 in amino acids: CATSTPRDSGVTDTQYF. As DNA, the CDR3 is TGTGCCACCAGCACTCCCCGAGATAGCGGGGTAACAGATACGCAGTATTTT.

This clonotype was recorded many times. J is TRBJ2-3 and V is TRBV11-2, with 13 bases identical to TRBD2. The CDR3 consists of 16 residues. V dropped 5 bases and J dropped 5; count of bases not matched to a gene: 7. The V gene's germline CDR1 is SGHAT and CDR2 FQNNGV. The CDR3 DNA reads TGTGCCAGCAGCGCCCAACTAGCGGGAGGGATAGATACGCAGTATTTT. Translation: CASSAQLAGGIDTQYF.

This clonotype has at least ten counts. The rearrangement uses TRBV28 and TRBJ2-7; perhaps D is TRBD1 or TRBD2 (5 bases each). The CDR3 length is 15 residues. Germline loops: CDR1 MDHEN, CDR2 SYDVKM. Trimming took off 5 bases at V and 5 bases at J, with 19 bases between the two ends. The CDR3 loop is CASSTAGRVSHEQYF. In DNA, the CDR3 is TGTGCCAGCAGTACCGCGGGCAGGGTTTCCCACGAGCAGTACTTC.

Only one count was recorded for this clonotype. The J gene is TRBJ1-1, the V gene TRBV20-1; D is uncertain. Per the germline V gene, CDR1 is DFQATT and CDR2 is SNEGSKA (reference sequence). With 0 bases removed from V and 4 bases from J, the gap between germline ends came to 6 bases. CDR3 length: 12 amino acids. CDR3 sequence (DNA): TGCAGTGCTAGAGAACGATCCACTGAAGCTTTCTTT. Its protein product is CSARERSTEAFF.

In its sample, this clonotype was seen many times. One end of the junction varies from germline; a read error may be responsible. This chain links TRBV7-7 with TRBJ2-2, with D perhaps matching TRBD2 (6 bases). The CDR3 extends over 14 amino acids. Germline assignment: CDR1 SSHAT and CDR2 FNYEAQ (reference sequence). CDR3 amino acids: CASSSGLSKGELFF. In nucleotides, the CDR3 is TGTGCTAGCAGCTCGGGACTCTCCAAGGGGGAGCTGTTTTTT.